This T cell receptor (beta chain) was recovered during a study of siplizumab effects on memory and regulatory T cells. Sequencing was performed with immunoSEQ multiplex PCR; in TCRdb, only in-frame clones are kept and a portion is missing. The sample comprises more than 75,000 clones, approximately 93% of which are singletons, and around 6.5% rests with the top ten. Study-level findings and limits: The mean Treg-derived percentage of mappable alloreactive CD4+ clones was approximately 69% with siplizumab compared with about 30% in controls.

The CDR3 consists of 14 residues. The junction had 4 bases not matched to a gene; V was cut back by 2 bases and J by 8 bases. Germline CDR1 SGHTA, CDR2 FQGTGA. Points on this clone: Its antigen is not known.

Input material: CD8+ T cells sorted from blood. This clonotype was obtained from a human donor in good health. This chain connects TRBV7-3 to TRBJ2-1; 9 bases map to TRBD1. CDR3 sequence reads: CASSLGTGRDEQFF. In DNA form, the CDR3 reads TGTGCCAGCAGCTTAGGGACAGGGCGGGATGAGCAGTTCTTC.